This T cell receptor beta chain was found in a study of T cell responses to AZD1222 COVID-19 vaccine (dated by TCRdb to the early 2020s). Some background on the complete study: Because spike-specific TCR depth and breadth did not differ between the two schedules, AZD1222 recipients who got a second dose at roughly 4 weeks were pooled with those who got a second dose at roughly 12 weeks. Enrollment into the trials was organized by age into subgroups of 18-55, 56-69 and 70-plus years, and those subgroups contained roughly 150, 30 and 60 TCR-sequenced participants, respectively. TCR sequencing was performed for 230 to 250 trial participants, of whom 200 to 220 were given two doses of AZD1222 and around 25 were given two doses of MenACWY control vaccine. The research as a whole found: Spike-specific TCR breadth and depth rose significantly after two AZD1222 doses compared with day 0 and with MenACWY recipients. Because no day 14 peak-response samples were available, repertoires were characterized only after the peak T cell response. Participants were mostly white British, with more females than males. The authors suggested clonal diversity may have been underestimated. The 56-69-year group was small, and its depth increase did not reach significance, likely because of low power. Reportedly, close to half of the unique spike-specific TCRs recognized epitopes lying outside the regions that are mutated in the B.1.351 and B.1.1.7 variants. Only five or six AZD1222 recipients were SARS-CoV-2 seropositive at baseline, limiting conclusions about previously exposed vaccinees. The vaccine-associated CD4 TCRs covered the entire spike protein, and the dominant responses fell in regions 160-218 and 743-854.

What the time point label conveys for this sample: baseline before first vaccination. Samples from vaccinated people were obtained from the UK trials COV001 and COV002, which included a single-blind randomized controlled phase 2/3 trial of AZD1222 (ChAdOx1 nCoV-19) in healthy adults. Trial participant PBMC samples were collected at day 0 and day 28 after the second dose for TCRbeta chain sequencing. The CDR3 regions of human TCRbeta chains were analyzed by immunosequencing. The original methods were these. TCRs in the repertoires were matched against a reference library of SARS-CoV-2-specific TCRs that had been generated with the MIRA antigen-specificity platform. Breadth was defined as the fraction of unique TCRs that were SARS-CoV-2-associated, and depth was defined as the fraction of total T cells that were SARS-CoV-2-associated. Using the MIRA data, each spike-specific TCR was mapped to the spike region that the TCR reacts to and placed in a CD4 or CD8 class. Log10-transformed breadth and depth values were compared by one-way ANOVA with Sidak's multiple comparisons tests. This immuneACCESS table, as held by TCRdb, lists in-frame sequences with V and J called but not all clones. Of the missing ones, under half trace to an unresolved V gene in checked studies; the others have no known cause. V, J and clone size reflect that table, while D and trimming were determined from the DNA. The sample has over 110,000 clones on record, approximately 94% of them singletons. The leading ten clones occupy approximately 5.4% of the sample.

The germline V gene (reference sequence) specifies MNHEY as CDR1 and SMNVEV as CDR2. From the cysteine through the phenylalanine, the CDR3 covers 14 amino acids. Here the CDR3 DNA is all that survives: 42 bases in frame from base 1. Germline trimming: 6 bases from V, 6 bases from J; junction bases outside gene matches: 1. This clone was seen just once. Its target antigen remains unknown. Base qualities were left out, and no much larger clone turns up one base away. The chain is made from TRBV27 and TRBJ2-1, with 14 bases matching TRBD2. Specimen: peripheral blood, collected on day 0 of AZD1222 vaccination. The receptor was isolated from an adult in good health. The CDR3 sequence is CASRGLAGVNEQFF. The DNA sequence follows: TGTGCCAGCAGGGGACTAGCGGGAGTCAATGAGCAGTTCTTC.